This T cell receptor (beta chain) was recovered during a study of shared clonotypes between healthy human individuals. Study overall: Per donor, CD8 memory used one plate, CD8 naive used two, CD4 memory used three and CD4 naive used three. Study-level points and caveats: What naive subsets generally showed was a larger estimated richness than memory subsets showed.

This clone occurred once. Antigen unknown. Terminally differentiated effector memory CD45RA+ cells were left out of the naive CD8 fraction, which was CD45RO-negative and positively selected for CCR7. Donors comprised healthy HIV-negative adults lacking recent acute infections or vaccinations. The CDR3 sequence is 14 residues long. Trimming cost V 4 bases and J 2 bases, with 11 bases left between them. CDR1 and CDR2 (germline): MNHEY, SVGAGI. Authors' data handling: Junction-only immunoSEQ sequences carried no quality scores, so filtering differed. Some clones are missing from TCRdb's copy, which holds only in-frame ones; the method was immunoSEQ multiplex PCR. V, J and clone size are taken as reported in that table, and D and trimming were inferred from the DNA itself. The table has 1.5 million to 2.5 million clones, about 95% seen once; the top ten hold approximately 1.2%.

The chain has TRBV6-5 and TRBJ1-1, with D possibly matching TRBD1 (6 bases). Sequencing input: naive CD8+ T cells sorted from blood. The sequence came from a man younger than 35 in good health. The CDR3, as DNA: TGTGCCAGCAGTTTGAGGGGGGTAAACACTGAAGCTTTCTTT. Its protein is CASSLRGVNTEAFF.